This entry lists 16 T cell receptor beta chains sequenced from one sample in a study of lymphopenia after photon versus proton radiotherapy. Only in-frame clones appear in the TCRdb table, and some are missing; sequencing was by immunoSEQ multiplex PCR. The sample shows about 70,000 clones, approximately 87% of them seen only once. The source was peripheral blood, collected from a patient treated with proton-based radiotherapy. These receptors originate from a man older than 75 with esophageal cancer.

The chain uses TRBV18 and TRBJ1-5, with 11 nucleotides matching TRBD1. This CDR3 region has 19 residues. Germline values: CDR1 KGHSH, CDR2 LQKENI. Germline trimming cut 3 bases from V and 3 bases from J; bases unmatched to any gene: 13. DNA for the CDR3: TGTGCCAGCTCACCTGATTGGGGACAGGGGGGACGGATCAATCAGCCCCAGCATTTT. Translated, it gives CASSPDWGQGGRINQPQHF. The full variable domain, in which reference TRBV18 and TRBJ1-5 provide the parts outside the CDR3, is NAGVMQNPRHLVRRRGQEARLRCSPMKGHSHVYWYRQLPEEGLKFMVYLQKENIIDESGMPKERFSAEFPKEGPSILRIQQVVRGDSAAYFCASSPDWGQGGRINQPQHFGDGTRLSIL.

The CDR3 spells CASSSNLAASTDTQYF. The CDR3 nucleotides are TGTGCCAGCAGCTCCAACCTAGCTGCTAGCACAGATACGCAGTATTTT. The chain carries TRBV7-2 and TRBJ2-3; possibly TRBD2 for D (5 bases). Looked up from germline, CDR1 is SGHTA and CDR2 is FQGNSA. The CDR3 is 16 residues long. V was pared by 4 bases and J by 0 bases, with 14 bases between. Complete variable domain (other parts from reference TRBV7-2 and TRBJ2-3): GAGVSQSPSNKVTEKGKDVELRCDPISGHTALYWYRQSLGQGLEFLIYFQGNSAPDKSGLPSDRFSAERTGGSVSTLTIQRTQQEDSAVYLCASSSNLAASTDTQYFGPGTRLTVL.

This chain links TRBV7-2 with TRBJ1-3; 7 bases align to TRBD1. Germline assignment: CDR1 SGHTA and CDR2 FQGNSA. V was pared by 4 bases and J by 0 bases, with 3 bases of the junction left unmatched. CDR3 size: 15 residues. CDR3 loop: CASSSQGGSGNTIYF. DNA for the CDR3: TGTGCCAGCAGCTCTCAGGGGGGCTCTGGAAACACCATATATTTT.

Comment on this clone: This same CDR3 is encoded by further DNA sequences in the sample. The V and J genes are TRBV7-2 and TRBJ1-2; D perhaps matches TRBD1 (6 bases). This CDR3 has 14 residues. Germline V gives CDR1 SGHTA, CDR2 FQGNSA. V dropped 6 bases and J dropped 0 bases, with 11 bases sitting between them. CDR3 coding DNA: TGTGCCAGCAGTGCAGGGGTGACTAACTATGGCTACACCTTC. Translating it yields CASSAGVTNYGYTF.

The rearrangement links TRBV10-2 to TRBJ1-3; D uncertain. Between the trimmed V and J ends, which lost 4 bases and 0 bases, there was a span of 13 bases. This CDR3 contains 16 residues. Germline V gene data show CDR1 as WSHSY and CDR2 as SAAADI. As DNA, the CDR3 is TGCGCCAGCAGTGGGCTCGGACCGAGCTCTGGAAACACCATATATTTT. This gives the protein CASSGLGPSSGNTIYF.

This chain links TRBV7-3 with TRBJ2-1; 8 nucleotides match TRBD2. V lost 2 bases and J lost 1; bases outside the gene matches: 1. The length of the CDR3 is 15 residues. Germline loops: CDR1 SGHTA, CDR2 FQGTGA. The CDR3 DNA sequence: TGTGCCAGCAGCTTAGGCGGGGGGTCCTACAATGAGCAGTTCTTC. Protein product: CASSLGGGSYNEQFF.

J is TRBJ1-1 and V is TRBV4-2; 8 positions agree with TRBD1. The CDR3 has 16 residues. Looked up from germline, CDR1 is LGHNA and CDR2 is YNFKEQ. V was pared by 1 base and J by 3 bases, with 7 bases of the junction left unmatched. DNA for the CDR3: TGTGCCAGCAGCCAAGGGCAGGGGGCGCGGGACACTGAAGCTTTCTTT. It encodes CASSQGQGARDTEAFF.

The rearrangement joins TRBV30 to TRBJ1-1, with 10 bases lining up with TRBD1. Trimming took 7 bases from V and 4 from J; bases not matched to a gene: 9. CDR3 length: 14 residues. Germline V gene lookup returns CDR1 GTSNPN and CDR2 SVGIG (reference sequence). This CDR3 is CALIKRTGGTEAFF. DNA of the CDR3: TGTGCCTTAATTAAACGGACAGGGGGCACTGAAGCTTTCTTT.

The chain uses TRBV9 and TRBJ2-3; TRBD1 might be the D (5 bases). The CDR3 is made up of 15 amino acids. Trimming shortened V by 0 bases and J by 1 base, and 9 bases separated the two germline ends. Germline assignment: CDR1 SGDLS and CDR2 YYNGEE. This chain's CDR3 is CASSVAGRGTDTQYF. The CDR3 region has the DNA TGTGCCAGCAGCGTAGCAGGGCGAGGCACAGATACGCAGTATTTT.

The chain couples TRBV7-8 to TRBJ2-1; no definite D call. The CDR3 runs to 15 residues. Germline CDR1 SGHVS, CDR2 FQNEAQ. Trimming pared 2 bases from V and 0 bases from J, leaving 8 bases between. CDR3 residues: CASSLRRSSYNEQFF. CDR3 DNA: TGTGCCAGCAGCTTAAGGCGAAGCTCCTACAATGAGCAGTTCTTC.

The chain combines TRBV6-5 with TRBJ1-4; TRBD1 is a possible D gene (5 bases). The germline V and J ends were trimmed by 4 bases and 8 bases, with 20 bases remaining between them. The CDR3 contains 16 residues. Germline assignment: CDR1 MNHEY and CDR2 SVGAGI. In DNA form, the CDR3 reads TGTGCCAGCAGTTCGTTGCCCCGGGGGTCGGAAGAAAAACTGTTTTTT. Its translation is CASSSLPRGSEEKLFF.

The chain couples TRBV5-1 to TRBJ1-6; D is undetermined. The ends were cut back, 4 bases at V and 0 bases at J, with 11 bases in the middle. In germline, CDR1 is SGHRS, CDR2 YFSETQ. The CDR3 is 16 amino acids. The CDR3 nucleotides are TGCGCCAGCAGCCCTCAACAGTACTCCTATAATTCACCCCTCCACTTT. Protein sequence: CASSPQQYSYNSPLHF. Combining the CDR3 with reference TRBV5-1 and TRBJ1-6 gives the whole variable domain KAGVTQTPRYLIKTRGQQVTLSCSPISGHRSVSWYQQTPGQGLQFLFEYFSETQRNKGNFPGRFSGRQFSNSRSEMNVSTLELGDSALYLCASSPQQYSYNSPLHFGNGTRLTVT.

The chain combines TRBV7-2 with TRBJ1-6; D possibly corresponds to TRBD1 (6 bases). From germline, CDR1 is SGHTA and CDR2 FQGNSA. Trimming took off 8 bases at V and 8 bases at J, with 13 bases between the two ends. The CDR3 extends over 13 amino acids. The chain's CDR3 is CASEEEGDSPLHF. CDR3 DNA: TGTGCCAGCGAGGAGGAGGGGGATTCACCCCTCCACTTT.

This clone occurred once. The rearrangement uses TRBV18 and TRBJ1-1; the D gene is possibly TRBD1 (6 bases). Per germline, CDR1 KGHSH and CDR2 LQKENI. The V end was cut by 5 bases, the J end by 0 bases, with 10 bases between. The CDR3 covers 14 residues. This CDR3 reads CASSGQQMNTEAFF. The CDR3 bases are TGTGCCAGCTCAGGACAGCAAATGAACACTGAAGCTTTCTTT. Full variable domain (remainder filled in from reference TRBV18 and TRBJ1-1): NAGVMQNPRHLVRRRGQEARLRCSPMKGHSHVYWYRQLPEEGLKFMVYLQKENIIDESGMPKERFSAEFPKEGPSILRIQQVVRGDSAAYFCASSGQQMNTEAFFGQGTRLTVV.

This chain joins TRBV5-1 and TRBJ1-6, with a possible D match to TRBD1 (5 bases). Germline CDR1 and CDR2: SGHRS and YFSETQ. Trimming pared 0 bases from V and 7 bases from J, leaving 17 bases between. CDR3 length equals 17 residues. The CDR3 DNA reads TGCGCCAGCAGCTTGGTTCGGGGGTTACCAACAAATTCACCCCTCCACTTT. Translating gives CASSLVRGLPTNSPLHF.

The rearrangement joins TRBV30 to TRBJ2-4, with 10 bases matching TRBD2. CDR1 is GTSNPN, CDR2 SVGIG, per germline (reference sequence). The CDR3 consists of 17 residues. V lost 3 bases to trimming and J lost 0 bases; unmatched junction nucleotides: 8. The CDR3 loop is CAWRSRTSGLAKNIQYF. CDR3 bases: TGTGCCTGGAGGTCCAGGACTAGCGGTCTAGCCAAAAACATTCAGTACTTC.